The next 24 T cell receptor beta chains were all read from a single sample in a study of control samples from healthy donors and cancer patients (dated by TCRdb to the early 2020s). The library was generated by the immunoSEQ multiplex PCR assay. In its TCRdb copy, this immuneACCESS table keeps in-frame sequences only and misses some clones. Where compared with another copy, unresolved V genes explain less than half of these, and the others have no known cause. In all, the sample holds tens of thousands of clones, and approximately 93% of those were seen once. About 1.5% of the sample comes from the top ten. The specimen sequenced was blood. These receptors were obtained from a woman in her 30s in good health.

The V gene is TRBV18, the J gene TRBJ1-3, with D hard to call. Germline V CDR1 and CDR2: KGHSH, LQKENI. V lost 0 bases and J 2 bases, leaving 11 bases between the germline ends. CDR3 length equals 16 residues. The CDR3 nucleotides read TGTGCCAGCTCACCACCCGCCCTTTTGGCTGGAAACACCATATATTTT. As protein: CASSPPALLAGNTIYF.

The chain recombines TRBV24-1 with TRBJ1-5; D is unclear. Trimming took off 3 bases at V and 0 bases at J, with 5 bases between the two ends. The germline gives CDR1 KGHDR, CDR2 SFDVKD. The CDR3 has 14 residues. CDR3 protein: CATSDPYSNQPQHF. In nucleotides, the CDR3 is TGTGCCACCAGTGATCCTTATAGCAATCAGCCCCAGCATTTT.

CDR3 bases: TGTGCCAGCAGCTTAGGCAGGGAACAGCCCCAGCATTTT. This codes for CASSLGREQPQHF. The chain recombines TRBV11-2 with TRBJ1-5; possibly TRBD1 for D (5 bases). Per germline, CDR1 SGHAT and CDR2 FQNNGV. The CDR3 is 13 residues long. The V gene lost 1 base and the J gene lost 7 bases, with 8 bases spanning the gap.

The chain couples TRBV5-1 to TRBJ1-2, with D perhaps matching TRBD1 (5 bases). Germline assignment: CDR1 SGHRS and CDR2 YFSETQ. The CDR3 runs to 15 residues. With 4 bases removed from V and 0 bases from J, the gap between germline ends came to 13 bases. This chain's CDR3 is CASSQPETANYGYTF. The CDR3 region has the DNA TGCGCCAGCAGCCAACCGGAGACAGCTAACTATGGCTACACCTTC. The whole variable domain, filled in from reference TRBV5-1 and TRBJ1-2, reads KAGVTQTPRYLIKTRGQQVTLSCSPISGHRSVSWYQQTPGQGLQFLFEYFSETQRNKGNFPGRFSGRQFSNSRSEMNVSTLELGDSALYLCASSQPETANYGYTFGSGTRLTVV.

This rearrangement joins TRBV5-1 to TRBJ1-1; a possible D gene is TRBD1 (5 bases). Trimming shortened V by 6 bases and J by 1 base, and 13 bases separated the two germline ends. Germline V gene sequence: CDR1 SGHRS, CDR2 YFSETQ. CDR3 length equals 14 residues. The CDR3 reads CASTSGFPNTEAFF. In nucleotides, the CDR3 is TGCGCCAGCACCTCAGGGTTTCCGAACACTGAAGCTTTCTTT.

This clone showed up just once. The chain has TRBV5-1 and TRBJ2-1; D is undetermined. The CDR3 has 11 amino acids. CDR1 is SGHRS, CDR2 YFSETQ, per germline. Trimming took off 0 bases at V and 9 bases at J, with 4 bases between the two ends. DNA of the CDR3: TGCGCCAGCAGCTTGGCCTCTGAGCAGTTCTTC. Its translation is CASSLASEQFF.

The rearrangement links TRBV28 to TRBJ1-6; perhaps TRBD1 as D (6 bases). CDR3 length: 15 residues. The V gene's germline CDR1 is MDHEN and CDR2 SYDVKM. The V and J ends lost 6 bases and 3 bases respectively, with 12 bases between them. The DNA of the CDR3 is TGTGCCAGCAGACCGGGACAAATCTATAATTCACCCCTCCACTTT. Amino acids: CASRPGQIYNSPLHF. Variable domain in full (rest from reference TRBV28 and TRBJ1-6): DVKVTQSSRYLVKRTGEKVFLECVQDMDHENMFWYRQDPGLGLRLIYFSYDVKMKEKGDIPEGYSVSREKKERFSLILESASTNQTSMYLCASRPGQIYNSPLHFGNGTRLTVT.

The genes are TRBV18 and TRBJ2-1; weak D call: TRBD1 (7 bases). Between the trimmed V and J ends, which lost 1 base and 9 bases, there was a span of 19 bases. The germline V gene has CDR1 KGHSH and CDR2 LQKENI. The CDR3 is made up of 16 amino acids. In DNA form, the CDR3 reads TGTGCCAGCTCACCACTGCGGGACAGAATAGATAGTGAGCAGTTCTTC. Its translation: CASSPLRDRIDSEQFF.

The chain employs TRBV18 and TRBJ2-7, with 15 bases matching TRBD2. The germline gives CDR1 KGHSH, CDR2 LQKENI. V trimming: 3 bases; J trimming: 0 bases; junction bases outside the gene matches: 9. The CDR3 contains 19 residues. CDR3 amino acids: CASSPGLAGGKRSSYEQYF. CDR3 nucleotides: TGTGCCAGCTCACCCGGACTAGCGGGAGGGAAGAGGAGCTCCTACGAGCAGTACTTC.

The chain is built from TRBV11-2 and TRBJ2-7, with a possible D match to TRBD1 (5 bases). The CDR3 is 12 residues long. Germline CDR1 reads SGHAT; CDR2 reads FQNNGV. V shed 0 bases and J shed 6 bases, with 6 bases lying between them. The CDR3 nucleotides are TGTGCCAGCAGCTTAGACAGGGCCGAGCAGTACTTC. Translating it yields CASSLDRAEQYF.

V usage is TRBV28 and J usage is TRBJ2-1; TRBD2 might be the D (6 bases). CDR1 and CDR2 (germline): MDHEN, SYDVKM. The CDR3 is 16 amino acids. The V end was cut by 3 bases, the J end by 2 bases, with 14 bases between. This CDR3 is CASSFMGEATYNEQFF. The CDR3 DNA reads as TGTGCCAGCAGTTTTATGGGGGAGGCCACCTACAATGAGCAGTTCTTC.

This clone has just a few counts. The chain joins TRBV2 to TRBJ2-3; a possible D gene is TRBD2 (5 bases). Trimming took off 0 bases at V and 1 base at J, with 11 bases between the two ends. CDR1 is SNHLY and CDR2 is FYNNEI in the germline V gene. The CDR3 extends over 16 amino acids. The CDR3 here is CASSEANGIGTDTQYF. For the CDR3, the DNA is TGTGCCAGCAGTGAAGCGAACGGGATCGGCACAGATACGCAGTATTTT.

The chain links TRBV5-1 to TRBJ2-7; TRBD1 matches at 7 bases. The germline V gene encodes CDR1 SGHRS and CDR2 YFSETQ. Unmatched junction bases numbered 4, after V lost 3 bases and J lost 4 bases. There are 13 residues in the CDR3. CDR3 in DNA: TGCGCCAGCAGCTCTGGGGACAGATACGAGCAGTACTTC. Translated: CASSSGDRYEQYF.

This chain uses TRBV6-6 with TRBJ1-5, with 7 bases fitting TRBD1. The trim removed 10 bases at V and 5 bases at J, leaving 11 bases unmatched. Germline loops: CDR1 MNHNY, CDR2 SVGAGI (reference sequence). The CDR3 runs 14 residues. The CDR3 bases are TGTGCCACGTCTAAGGGGGACAGATATCAGCCCCAGCATTTT. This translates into CATSKGDRYQPQHF.

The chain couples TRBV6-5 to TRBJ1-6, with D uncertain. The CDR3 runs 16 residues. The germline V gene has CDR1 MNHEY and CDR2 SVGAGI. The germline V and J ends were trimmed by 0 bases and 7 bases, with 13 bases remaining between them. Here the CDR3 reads CASSYSVRPENSPLHF. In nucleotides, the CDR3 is TGTGCCAGCAGTTACTCTGTGCGGCCGGAGAATTCACCCCTCCACTTT.

CDR3 protein: CASSLSVRLGETQYF. DNA of the CDR3: TGTGCCAGCAGTTTATCGGTCCGGCTTGGGGAGACCCAGTACTTC. The rearrangement joins TRBV27 to TRBJ2-5; D unclear. Trimming removed 0 bases at V and 5 bases at J, with 13 bases between. The CDR3 contains 15 residues. Germline values: CDR1 MNHEY, CDR2 SMNVEV (reference sequence).

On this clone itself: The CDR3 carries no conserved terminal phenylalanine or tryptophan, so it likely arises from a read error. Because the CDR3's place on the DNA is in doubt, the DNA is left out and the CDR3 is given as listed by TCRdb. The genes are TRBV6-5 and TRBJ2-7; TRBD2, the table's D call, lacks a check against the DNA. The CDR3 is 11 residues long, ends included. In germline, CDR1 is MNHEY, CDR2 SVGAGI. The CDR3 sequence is CASGNSANHDC.

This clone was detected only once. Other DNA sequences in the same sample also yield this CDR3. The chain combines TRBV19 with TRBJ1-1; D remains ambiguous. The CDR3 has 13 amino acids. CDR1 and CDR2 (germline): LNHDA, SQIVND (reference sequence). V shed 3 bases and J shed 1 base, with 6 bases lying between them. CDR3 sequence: CASSMGRNTEAFF. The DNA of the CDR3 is TGTGCCAGTAGTATGGGCCGGAACACTGAAGCTTTCTTT.

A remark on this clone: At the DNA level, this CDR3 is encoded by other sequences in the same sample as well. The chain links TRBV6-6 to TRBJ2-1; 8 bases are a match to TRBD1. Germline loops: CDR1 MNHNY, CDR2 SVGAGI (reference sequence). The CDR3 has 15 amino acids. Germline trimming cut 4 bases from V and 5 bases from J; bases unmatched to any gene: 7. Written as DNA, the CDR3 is TGTGCCAGCAGTTCCCGACAGGGGCGTAACAATGAGCAGTTCTTC. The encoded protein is CASSSRQGRNNEQFF.

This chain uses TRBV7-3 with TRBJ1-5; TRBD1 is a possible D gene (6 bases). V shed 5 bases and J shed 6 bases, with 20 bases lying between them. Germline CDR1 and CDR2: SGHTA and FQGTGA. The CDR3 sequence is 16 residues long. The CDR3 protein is CASSPHGWTVGQPQHF. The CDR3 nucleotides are TGTGCCAGCAGCCCCCACGGGTGGACAGTTGGTCAGCCCCAGCATTTT.

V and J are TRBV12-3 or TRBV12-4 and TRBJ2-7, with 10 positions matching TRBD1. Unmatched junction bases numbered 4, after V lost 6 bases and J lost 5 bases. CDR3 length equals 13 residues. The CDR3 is CASRLDRGHEQYF. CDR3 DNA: TGTGCCAGCAGACTAGACAGGGGGCACGAGCAGTACTTC.

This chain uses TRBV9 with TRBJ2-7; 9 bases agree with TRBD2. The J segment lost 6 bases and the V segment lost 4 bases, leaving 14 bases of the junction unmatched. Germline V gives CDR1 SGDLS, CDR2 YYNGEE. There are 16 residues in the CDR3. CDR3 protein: CASSPDRGRAGGEQYF. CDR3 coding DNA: TGTGCCAGCAGCCCAGATCGCGGGAGGGCCGGCGGCGAGCAGTACTTC.

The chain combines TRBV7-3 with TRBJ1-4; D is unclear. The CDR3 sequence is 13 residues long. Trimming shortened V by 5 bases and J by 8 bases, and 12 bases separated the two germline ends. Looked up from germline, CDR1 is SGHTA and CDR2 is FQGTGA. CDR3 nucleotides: TGTGCCAGCAGCCTCCGGGAAGGGGAAAAACTGTTTTTT. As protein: CASSLREGEKLFF.

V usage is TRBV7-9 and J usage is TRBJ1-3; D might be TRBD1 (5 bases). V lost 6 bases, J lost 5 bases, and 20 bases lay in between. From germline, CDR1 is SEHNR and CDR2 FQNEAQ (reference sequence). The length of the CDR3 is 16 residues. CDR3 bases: TGTGCCAGCAGAAAAGAGGGGCAGGGCTGGAGAAACACCATATATTTT. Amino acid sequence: CASRKEGQGWRNTIYF.